The present T cell receptor beta chain was sequenced within a study of regulatory T cells in long-lasting Graves disease. Study results and caveats: Results may be inaccurate due to the small sample size. There were preferences for TRBV28, TRBJ1-2 and TRBJ2-5 in persistent disease.

V was clipped by 0 bases and J by 0 bases, with 8 bases between them. Germline CDR1 SGHAT, CDR2 FQNNGV. There are 16 residues in the CDR3. In building TCR beta libraries, iRepertoire HTBI primers were used together with Arm-PCR of CDR3 regions. As originally analysed: About 60 TRBV and roughly 13 TRBJ segments were identified across samples. TCRdb re-called the multiplex PCR reads through MiXCR, storing one row per CDR3 protein. Clone size and V and J calls follow TCRdb, not the original study. The sample lists 300,000 to 450,000 distinct CDR3 sequences, around 15% occurring once. As to this clonotype: Its specificity is not known.

Specified time point: newly diagnosed GD, antithyroid drugs for less than 3 months. Isolated PBMC RNA provided the starting material for the TCR library. This rearrangement joins TRBV11-2 to TRBJ2-2, with no clear D. The source of this sequence is a female donor with Graves disease. Sample: peripheral blood mononuclear cells (PBMCs), taken at new diagnosis, from a patient treated with antithyroid drugs. The CDR3 sequence is CASSLDSSANTGELFF. The CDR3 DNA sequence: TGTGCCAGCAGCTTAGATTCTTCTGCGAACACCGGGGAGCTGTTTTTT.